These 18 T cell receptor beta chains were all obtained from the same sample, sequenced in a study of T cell changes during pregnancy in multiple sclerosis. Clones were read by immunoSEQ multiplex PCR, and TCRdb kept only the in-frame ones, dropping some. The table shows under 70,000 clones, with around 93% occurring only once. Sample: CD4+ T cells from peripheral blood mononuclear cells, taken in the first trimester of pregnancy. The receptor source for this set is a female donor with multiple sclerosis, enrolled in a pregnancy study.

The chain combines TRBV10-3 with TRBJ2-3, with TRBD2 identical over 9 bases. CDR1 is ENHRY, CDR2 SYGVKD, per germline. CDR3 size: 17 residues. V shed 0 bases and J 6 bases; nucleotides not matched to a gene: 10. The CDR3 loop is CAISESISGGRLDTQYF. CDR3 DNA: TGTGCCATCAGTGAGTCCATTAGCGGGGGCCGCCTCGATACGCAGTATTTT.

The rearrangement links TRBV23-1 to TRBJ1-4; 7 bases fit TRBD1. TRBV23-1 is an ORF for which the function is uncertain. The CDR3 has 15 residues. V was pared by 3 bases and J by 7 bases, with 8 bases of the junction left unmatched. In DNA form, the CDR3 reads TGCGCCAGCAGTCAGCACACAGGGGATACTGAAAAACTGTTTTTT. This sequence encodes CASSQHTGDTEKLFF.

CDR3 sequence reads: CASSEQGQLNTEAFF. The CDR3 DNA follows: TGCGCCAGCAGTGAGCAGGGACAGCTGAACACTGAAGCTTTCTTT. This rearrangement joins TRBV10-2 to TRBJ1-1, with 7 bases identical to TRBD1. Germline CDR1 reads WSHSY; CDR2 reads SAAADI. CDR3 length: 15 amino acids. V was pared by 2 bases and J by 0 bases, with 3 bases of the junction left unmatched.

The chain carries TRBV7-3 and TRBJ1-6; 9 nucleotides line up with TRBD1. V dropped 6 bases and J dropped 7; count of bases not matched to a gene: 7. The CDR3 runs to 15 residues. CDR1 and CDR2 (germline): SGHTA, FQGTGA. CDR3 residues: CASSRQGDGNSPLHF. Written as DNA, the CDR3 is TGTGCCAGCAGTCGACAGGGGGACGGGAATTCACCCCTCCACTTT.

J is TRBJ2-3 and V is TRBV7-9, with D possibly matching TRBD1 (6 bases). There are 14 residues in the CDR3. Germline CDR1 is SEHNR and CDR2 is FQNEAQ (reference sequence). The V gene lost 5 bases and the J gene lost 4 bases, with 13 bases spanning the gap. Here the CDR3 DNA reads TGTGCCAGCAGCGCCACAGGGTGGGCAGATACGCAGTATTTT. Translating gives CASSATGWADTQYF.

The rearrangement links TRBV6-4 to TRBJ1-1, with no clear D. CDR3 length: 15 amino acids. In germline, CDR1 is MRHNA, CDR2 SNTAGT. Trimming cost V 0 bases and J 1 base, with 9 bases left between them. As DNA, the CDR3 is TGTGCCAGCAGTGACTCTGTGGCGGGGAACACTGAAGCTTTCTTT. Translated, it gives CASSDSVAGNTEAFF.

The CDR3 reads CASSRTGTLSQPQHF. The CDR3 coding sequence is TGTGCCAGCAGCCGGACAGGGACTCTAAGTCAGCCCCAGCATTTT. The gene calls are TRBV5-5 and TRBJ1-5; 8 nucleotides match TRBD1. The V and J ends lost 4 bases and 6 bases, in that order; junction bases with no gene match: 9. The CDR3 length is 15 residues. The germline V gene encodes CDR1 SGHKS and CDR2 YYEKEE (reference sequence).

The chain combines TRBV6-6 with TRBJ1-2; the match to TRBD1 covers 7 bases. V shed 3 bases, J shed 4 bases, and the junction held 5 bases outside the gene matches. CDR3 size: 14 residues. From germline, CDR1 is MNHNY and CDR2 SVGAGI (reference sequence). CDR3 DNA sequence: TGTGCCAGCAGTTATCGACAGGGAGGCTATGGCTACACCTTC. It codes for CASSYRQGGYGYTF.

The chain carries TRBV5-1 and TRBJ2-7; D is uncertain. V lost 2 bases to trimming and J lost 7 bases, with 10 bases between them. The CDR3 totals 12 residues. CDR1 and CDR2 (germline): SGHRS, YFSETQ. The CDR3 region is CASSFNLREQYF. The CDR3 region has the DNA TGCGCCAGCAGCTTCAATCTGAGGGAGCAGTACTTC.

The chain has TRBV5-5 and TRBJ1-2, with D perhaps TRBD1 (5 bases). Germline V gives CDR1 SGHKS, CDR2 YYEKEE (reference sequence). This CDR3 has 16 residues. The germline V and J ends were trimmed by 0 bases and 5 bases, with 17 bases remaining between them. CDR3 protein: CASSLELIRADYGYTF. CDR3 nucleotide sequence: TGTGCCAGCAGCTTGGAGCTAATCAGGGCGGATTATGGCTACACCTTC.

The rearrangement links TRBV19 to TRBJ1-1; D unclear. The CDR3 spans 14 residues. V was shortened by 7 bases and J by 1 base, with 13 bases between the two germline ends. Per the germline V gene, CDR1 is LNHDA and CDR2 is SQIVND (reference sequence). CDR3 sequence reads: CASNRGRPNTEAFF. CDR3 DNA sequence: TGTGCCAGTAACCGGGGTCGACCGAACACTGAAGCTTTCTTT.

This rearrangement joins TRBV4-1 to TRBJ2-4; TRBD1 matches 9 bases. The CDR3 has 14 residues. J lost 4 bases, V lost 4 bases, and 2 bases had no gene match. Per the germline V gene, CDR1 is MGHRA and CDR2 is YSYEKL. Here the CDR3 DNA reads TGCGCCAGCAGCCGGACAGGGGATAAAAACATTCAGTACTTC. Translation gives CASSRTGDKNIQYF.

The chain is built from TRBV7-9 and TRBJ2-7; 7 bases agree with TRBD1. The CDR3 length is 17 residues. Germline trimming cut 1 base from V and 3 bases from J; bases unmatched to any gene: 12. Germline CDR1 and CDR2: SEHNR and FQNEAQ (reference sequence). This CDR3 is CASSLGDRRSPHYEQYF. Written as DNA, the CDR3 is TGTGCCAGCAGCTTAGGGGACAGAAGATCCCCACACTACGAGCAGTACTTC.

This chain links TRBV30 with TRBJ1-1; weak D call: TRBD1 (6 bases). The CDR3 has 13 residues. Germline V lookup: CDR1 GTSNPN, CDR2 SVGIG (reference sequence). V was clipped by 2 bases and J by 1 base, with 8 bases between them. The CDR3: CAWSRGGNTEAFF. CDR3 DNA: TGTGCCTGGAGTCGAGGGGGGAACACTGAAGCTTTCTTT.

V is TRBV7-8 and J is TRBJ2-5, with 10 bases fitting TRBD1. CDR1 and CDR2 (germline): SGHVS, FQNEAQ. V shed 5 bases and J 4 bases; nucleotides not matched to a gene: 4. There are 14 residues in the CDR3. CDR3: CASSPRTGGETQYF. The DNA for the CDR3 is TGTGCCAGCAGCCCCCGGACAGGGGGAGAGACCCAGTACTTC.

The chain couples TRBV1 to TRBJ2-2; the D call TRBD2 from the table was never checked on the DNA. TRBV1 is assigned pseudogene status. There are 14 residues in the CDR3. The CDR3 sequence is CTSSLAANTGELFF. The CDR3 DNA sequence: TGCACCAGCAGCTTAGCGGCGAACACCGGGGAGCTGTTTTTT.

The chain uses TRBV25-1 and TRBJ2-3, with D maybe TRBD1 (6 bases). CDR3 length: 14 residues. Trimming cost V 8 bases and J 4 bases, with 16 bases left between them. Germline CDR1 and CDR2: MGHDK and SYGVNS. CDR3 residues: CASLKTGRSDTQYF. The CDR3 DNA reads TGTGCCAGCCTCAAGACAGGTCGGTCAGATACGCAGTATTTT.

V is TRBV7-2 and J is TRBJ2-1; maybe TRBD1 (5 bases). Trimming stripped 7 bases from V and 7 bases from J, with 14 bases between. The germline gives CDR1 SGHTA, CDR2 FQGNSA. The CDR3 runs to 13 residues. The DNA for the CDR3 is TGTGCCAGCACCCATACAGGTTTTAATGAGCAGTTCTTC. Its translation is CASTHTGFNEQFF. The full variable domain, its missing parts supplied by reference TRBV7-2 and TRBJ2-1, is GAGVSQSPSNKVTEKGKDVELRCDPISGHTALYWYRQSLGQGLEFLIYFQGNSAPDKSGLPSDRFSAERTGGSVSTLTIQRTQQEDSAVYLCASTHTGFNEQFFGPGTRLTVL.